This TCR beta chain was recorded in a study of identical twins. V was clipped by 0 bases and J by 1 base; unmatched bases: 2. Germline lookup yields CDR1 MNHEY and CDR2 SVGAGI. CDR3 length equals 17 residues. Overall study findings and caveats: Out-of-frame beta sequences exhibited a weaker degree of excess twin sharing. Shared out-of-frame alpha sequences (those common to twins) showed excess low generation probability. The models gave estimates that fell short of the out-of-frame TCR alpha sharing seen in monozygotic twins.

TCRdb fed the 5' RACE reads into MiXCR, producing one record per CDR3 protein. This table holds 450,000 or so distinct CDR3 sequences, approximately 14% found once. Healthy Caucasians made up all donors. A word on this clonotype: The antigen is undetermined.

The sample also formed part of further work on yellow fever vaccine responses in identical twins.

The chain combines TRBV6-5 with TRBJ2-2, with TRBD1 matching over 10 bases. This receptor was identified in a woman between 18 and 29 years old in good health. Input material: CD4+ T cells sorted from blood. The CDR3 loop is CASSYSRTGGNTGELFF. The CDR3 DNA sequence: TGTGCCAGCAGTTACTCGCGGACAGGGGGGAACACCGGGGAGCTGTTTTTT.